This passage covers 15 T cell receptor gamma chains from one sample sequenced in a study of γδ T cells in repeated Plasmodium falciparum infection. TCRdb fed the multiplex PCR reads into CATT to redo clone calling. The sample includes 27,000 or so gamma-chain clones, around 1.4% of them seen just once. Gammadelta T cells were flow-sorted from PBMC into Vgamma9/Vdelta2+ and Vdelta2-negative populations for bulk analysis. Material: gamma-delta T cells from blood. The receptors originated from a pool of human donors (malaria-infected and uninfected, not separated).

With respect to this clone: TCRdb shows a much larger clone's protein in place of this DNA's translation, and the two differ at residue 10, likely through a read error; the protein shown is translated from the DNA. The J gene went uncalled, whereas the V gene is TRGV8. Germline V CDR1 and CDR2: VENAVY, YDSYNSRV. This CDR3 has 12 amino acids. CDR3 sequence reads: CATWDRPWKRLF. The CDR3 DNA sequence: TGTGCCACCTGGGATAGGCCGTGGAAGAGACTCTTT.

This clone has a handful of counts. The TCRdb protein comes from a much larger clone and disagrees with this DNA's translation at residues 7 and 17, likely due to a read error; the protein given here is derived from the DNA. The chain is built from TRGV9 and TRGJP. CDR1 is GITISATS, CDR2 ISYDGTV, per germline (reference sequence). This CDR3 comprises 18 residues. CDR3 protein: CALWEVDTQELGKKIKLF. The CDR3 DNA follows: TGTGCCTTGTGGGAGGTGGATACGCAAGAGTTGGGCAAAAAAATCAAGCTATTT.

At least ten counts were recorded for this clone. TCRdb's entry gives the protein of a much larger clone, which mismatches this DNA's translation at residue 12, likely from a read error; the protein reported here is translated from the DNA. The V gene is TRGV2; the J gene was not called. Germline V gene sequence: CDR1 EGSNGY, CDR2 YDSYNSKV. This CDR3 spans 14 amino acids. DNA for the CDR3: TGTGCCACCTGGGACGGGACTATTATGGATAAGAGACTCTTT. Translated: CATWDGTIMDKRLF.

By sample share, this clone is medium-sized. The sample has other DNA sequences that encode this CDR3 too. The chain couples TRGV8 to TRGJ1 or TRGJ2. This CDR3 spans 12 amino acids. Germline V gene lookup returns CDR1 VENAVY and CDR2 YDSYNSRV. The trim removed 0 bases at V and 10 bases at J, leaving 6 bases unmatched. DNA of the CDR3: TGTGCCACCTGGGATAGGCCGTGGAAGAAACTCTTT. It translates to CATWDRPWKKLF.

There are many counts of this clone. The chain joins TRGV5 to TRGJ1 or TRGJ2. The CDR3 loop spans 14 amino acids. Germline loops: CDR1 VINAFY, CDR2 YDVSNSKD. The J segment lost 3 bases and the V segment lost 0 bases, leaving 5 bases of the junction unmatched. The CDR3 DNA reads as TGTGCCACCTGGGACAGGCTTGGTTATTATAAGAAACTCTTT. Translating it yields CATWDRLGYYKKLF.

Worth noting for this clone: A read error likely explains why the TCRdb protein, taken from a much larger clone, differs from this DNA's translation at residue 3; the protein shown is translated from the DNA. V is TRGV4 and J is TRGJ1 or TRGJ2. CDR3 length equals 12 residues. Per the germline V gene, CDR1 is EGSTGY and CDR2 is YDSYTSSV. The CDR3 DNA follows: TGTGCCCCCTGGGTCCACGGCCATAAGAAACTCTTT. This encodes CAPWVHGHKKLF.

In its sample, this clone was seen many times. It is likely a read error: a sequence one base away is far more abundant. Different DNA sequences within this sample yield the same CDR3. This chain uses TRGV9 with TRGJ1 or TRGJ2. Here the J gene came from matching the DNA to germline, since TCRdb omits it. Trimming cost V 0 bases and J 10 bases; bases outside gene matches: 12. Germline V gene sequence: CDR1 GITISATS, CDR2 ISYDGTV (reference sequence). This CDR3 region has 14 residues. CDR3 region: CALWEVLLGYKKLF. CDR3 DNA sequence: TGTGCCTTGTGGGAGGTGCTCCTTGGTTACAAGAAACTCTTT.

There are a few counts of this clone. TCRdb assigns this DNA the protein of a much larger clone, which departs from its translation at residue 10; this likely reflects a read error, and the protein shown comes from translating the DNA. The chain is built from TRGV9 and TRGJP2. The J gene, left out of TCRdb, was set here by checking the DNA against germline. The CDR3 has 13 amino acids. The germline V gene encodes CDR1 GITISATS and CDR2 ISYDGTV (reference sequence). CDR3 DNA sequence: TGTGCCTTGTGGGAGCGAAGTGATTGGGTCAAGACGTTT. Translating it yields CALWERSDWVKTF.

This clone was found many times. With a much larger clone just one base away, this may be a read error. The chain employs TRGV8 and TRGJ1 or TRGJ2. The CDR3 totals 9 residues. V was pared by 2 bases and J by 11 bases, with 0 bases of the junction left unmatched. Germline assignment: CDR1 VENAVY and CDR2 YDSYNSRV. CDR3 DNA sequence: TGTGCCACCTGGGATAAGAAACTCTTT. Protein product: CATWDKKLF.

This clone is medium-sized by share. Possible read error: a much larger clone is one base away. The chain combines TRGV9 with TRGJ1 or TRGJ2. The CDR3 extends over 11 amino acids. CDR1 GITISATS and CDR2 ISYDGTV come from the germline V gene (reference sequence). Trimming took 3 bases from V and 6 from J; bases not matched to a gene: 2. The CDR3 sequence is CALWEIYKKLF. The CDR3 nucleotides read TGTGCCTTGTGGGAGATTTATAAGAAACTCTTT.

This clone was counted a few times. For this DNA, TCRdb reports the protein of a much larger clone, which diverges at residue 7, most likely from a read error; the protein presented here is translated directly from the DNA. The chain is built from TRGV3 and TRGJ1 or TRGJ2. Because TCRdb records no J gene, it was assigned here through a match of the DNA to germline. Losses at the gene ends were 0 bases for V and 5 bases for J; bases not matched to a gene: 7. Germline CDR1 and CDR2: VTNTFY and YDVSTARD (reference sequence). The CDR3 totals 14 residues. The CDR3 DNA is TGTGCCACCTGGGACAGGCTACGGCATTATAAGAAACTCTTT. Amino acid sequence: CATWDRLRHYKKLF.

Concerning this clone: TCRdb assigns this DNA the protein of a much larger clone, which departs from its translation at residue 7; this likely reflects a read error, and the protein shown comes from translating the DNA. The V call is TRGV3, the J call TRGJP2. In the absence of a J gene in TCRdb, the DNA was matched to germline to assign it here. The CDR3 is made up of 17 amino acids. Trimming took 0 bases from V and 6 from J; bases not matched to a gene: 13. The germline CDR1 and CDR2 sequences are VTNTFY and YDVSTARD (reference sequence). The chain's CDR3 is CATWDRCEGMGDWIKTF. The CDR3 DNA follows: TGTGCCACCTGGGACAGGTGTGAGGGTATGGGTGATTGGATCAAGACGTTT.

This clone was counted only a few times. TCRdb's protein for this DNA is that of a much larger clone and differs from the translation at residue 3, likely a read error; the protein shown is the DNA translation. CDR3 in DNA: TGTGCCGCCTGGGATGGGTTCGGGAAACTCTTT. This sequence encodes CAAWDGFGKLF. This chain links TRGV4 with TRGJ1 or TRGJ2. No J gene was available from TCRdb, and it was assigned here by a germline match of the DNA. This CDR3 region has 11 residues. Germline CDR1 reads EGSTGY; CDR2 reads YDSYTSSV.

This clone was recorded many times. For this DNA, TCRdb reports the protein of a much larger clone, which diverges at residue 11, most likely from a read error; the protein presented here is translated directly from the DNA. The genes are TRGV5 and TRGJ1 or TRGJ2. Matching the DNA to germline supplied the J gene, which TCRdb does not give. CDR3 length: 15 amino acids. CDR1 is VINAFY and CDR2 is YDVSNSKD in the germline V gene. Written as DNA, the CDR3 is TGTGCCACCTGGGACTTCGAGGTTGGATATTGTAAGAAACTCTTT. As protein: CATWDFEVGYCKKLF.

This clone was detected ten times or more. This may stem from a read error, because a much larger clone lies one nucleotide away. Other DNA sequences in the sample encode the same CDR3. J is TRGJ1 or TRGJ2 and V is TRGV3. V was clipped by 0 bases and J by 2 bases; unmatched bases: 1. CDR3 size: 13 residues. Per the germline V gene, CDR1 is VTNTFY and CDR2 is YDVSTARD (reference sequence). CDR3: CATWDRYYYKKLF. The CDR3 DNA sequence: TGTGCCACCTGGGACAGGTATTATTATAAGAAACTCTTT.